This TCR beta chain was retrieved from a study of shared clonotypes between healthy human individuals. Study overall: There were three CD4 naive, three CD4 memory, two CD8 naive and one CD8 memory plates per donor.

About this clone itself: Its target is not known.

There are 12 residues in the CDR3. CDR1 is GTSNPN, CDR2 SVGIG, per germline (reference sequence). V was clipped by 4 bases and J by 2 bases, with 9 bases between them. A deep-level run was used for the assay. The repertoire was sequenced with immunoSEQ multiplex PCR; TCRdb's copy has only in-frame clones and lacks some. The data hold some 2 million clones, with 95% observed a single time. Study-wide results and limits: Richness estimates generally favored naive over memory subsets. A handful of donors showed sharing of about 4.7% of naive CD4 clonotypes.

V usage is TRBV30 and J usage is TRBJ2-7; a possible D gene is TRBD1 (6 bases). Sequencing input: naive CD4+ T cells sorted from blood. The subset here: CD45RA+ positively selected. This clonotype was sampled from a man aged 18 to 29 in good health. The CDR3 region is CAWTGDPYEQYF. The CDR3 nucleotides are TGTGCCTGGACAGGGGATCCCTACGAGCAGTACTTC.